The clone carrying this T cell receptor (beta chain) was seen only once. The antigen is undetermined. In the study's own analysis: Out-of-frame sequences were removed, leaving about 2.2 million distinct TCRbeta sequences. This table comes from immunoSEQ multiplex PCR, and its TCRdb copy is limited to in-frame clones, with some not included. V and J calls and clone size are those listed in that table; D and trimming were worked out from the DNA. The sample shows 35,000 to 55,000 clones, roughly 78% of them seen only once. The sort gate was single viable CD3+CD4+CD8-CD45RO+ cells for memory CD4+ T cells. After thawing, CD4+ T cells were positively selected. This sample is part of a study of memory CD4+ T cells and cytomegalovirus serostatus. Study-wide results and limits: Suggested: most of the CMV-linked TCR signature lies in CD4+ memory cells. Median bootstrapped AUC for CMV status was around 0.96 originally, less than 0.93 US-trained.

Trimming removed 7 bases from V and 8 bases from J, with 20 bases in between. Germline V gene data show CDR1 as MDHEN and CDR2 as SYDVKM. The CDR3 covers 14 residues. The chain is built from TRBV28 and TRBJ1-2; D possibly corresponds to TRBD1 (5 bases). The TCR comes from an adult in good health and CMV-seronegative. The specimen sequenced was memory CD4+ T cells from blood. The CDR3 loop is CASTLPRGDGGYTF. CDR3 coding DNA: TGTGCCAGCACACTTCCGAGAGGGGACGGGGGCTACACCTTC.